Each of the 4 T cell receptor beta chains below was sequenced from the same sample in a study of blood T cell repertoires in COVID-19. TCRdb's copy holds only in-frame clones and misses some; the assay was immunoSEQ multiplex PCR. The sample lists 20,000 to 25,000 clones; about 78% were seen once. The sample consisted of peripheral blood. The origin of the receptors is a man aged 55 to 70 with active COVID-19.

Relative to its sample, this clone is medium-sized. The chain joins TRBV6-2 or TRBV6-3 to TRBJ2-2; 9 bases are a match to TRBD1. Unmatched junction bases numbered 5, after V lost 4 bases and J lost 5 bases. The CDR3 loop spans 15 amino acids. Germline loops: CDR1 MNHEY, CDR2 SVGEGT. DNA of the CDR3: TGTGCCAGCAGTTCCGGGACAGGGTCGACCGGGGAGCTGTTTTTT. This encodes CASSSGTGSTGELFF.

The chain combines TRBV2 with TRBJ1-1, with unresolved D. Trimming stripped 1 base from V and 10 bases from J, with 10 bases between. The CDR3 loop spans 12 amino acids. The germline V gene encodes CDR1 SNHLY and CDR2 FYNNEI. This CDR3 is CASSEVPGRAFF. DNA of the CDR3: TGTGCCAGCAGTGAAGTCCCGGGAAGAGCTTTCTTT.

V gene TRBV19 combines with J gene TRBJ2-5, with D uncertain. V lost 5 bases and J lost 5, with 9 bases in between. CDR1 is LNHDA and CDR2 is SQIVND in the germline V gene (reference sequence). The CDR3 spans 12 residues. CDR3 sequence: CASSSGWETQYF. The CDR3 nucleotides are TGTGCCAGTAGTTCCGGGTGGGAGACCCAGTACTTC.

V usage is TRBV2 and J usage is TRBJ2-1; a weak D match, TRBD2 (6 bases). The CDR3 contains 17 residues. The V end lost 6 bases, the J end lost 0 bases, and 18 bases lay between the germline ends. Looked up from germline, CDR1 is SNHLY and CDR2 is FYNNEI. CDR3 sequence (DNA): TGTGCCAGCAGCGCCCAAATAGCGGTCGGCTCCTACAATGAGCAGTTCTTC. Protein sequence: CASSAQIAVGSYNEQFF.